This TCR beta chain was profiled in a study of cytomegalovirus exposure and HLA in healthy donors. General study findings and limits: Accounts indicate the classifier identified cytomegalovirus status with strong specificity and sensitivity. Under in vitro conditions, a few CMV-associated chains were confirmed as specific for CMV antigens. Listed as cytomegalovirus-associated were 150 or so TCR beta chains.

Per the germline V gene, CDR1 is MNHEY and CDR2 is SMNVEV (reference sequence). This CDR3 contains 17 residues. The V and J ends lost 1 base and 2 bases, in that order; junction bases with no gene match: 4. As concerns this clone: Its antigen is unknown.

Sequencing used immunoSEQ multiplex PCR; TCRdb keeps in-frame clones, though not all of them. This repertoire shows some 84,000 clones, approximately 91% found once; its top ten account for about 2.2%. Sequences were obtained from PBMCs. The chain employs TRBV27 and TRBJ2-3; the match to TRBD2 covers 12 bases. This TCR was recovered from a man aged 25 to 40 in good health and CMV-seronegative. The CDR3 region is CASSLLSSGGATDTQYF. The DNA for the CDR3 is TGTGCCAGCAGTTTATTGTCTAGCGGGGGGGCCACAGATACGCAGTATTTT.